The entry that follows covers one T cell receptor (beta chain) sequence. Its antigen is as yet unknown. This sample stems from a study of type 1 regulatory T cells. Study-wide background: T-allo10 is an in vitro-generated, Tr1-enriched CD4 T cell product specific for alloantigen.

Deletions cut 5 bases from V and 5 bases from J, with 16 bases between. The length of the CDR3 is 13 residues. Germline V lookup: CDR1 DFQATT, CDR2 SNEGSKA (reference sequence). TCRdb re-analysed the reads in MiXCR, keeping a single row per CDR3 protein. The table shows some 25,000 distinct CDR3 sequences, with approximately 72% occurring only once. The graft donor-derived T-allo10 cells reportedly recognize host alloantigens, are anergic, and suppress alloantigen-specifically. Sequenced sample: cultured T cells, either the whole culture or a sorted T cell fraction (not recorded which). Documented subset: Tr1-enriched cell product generated in vitro against host alloantigens. The chain couples TRBV20-1 to TRBJ2-7; D may be TRBD1 (6 bases). The sequence derives from a human donor in good health. The CDR3 is CSAPAQGYDEQYF. The CDR3 region has the DNA TGCAGTGCTCCAGCCCAGGGGTACGACGAGCAGTACTTC.